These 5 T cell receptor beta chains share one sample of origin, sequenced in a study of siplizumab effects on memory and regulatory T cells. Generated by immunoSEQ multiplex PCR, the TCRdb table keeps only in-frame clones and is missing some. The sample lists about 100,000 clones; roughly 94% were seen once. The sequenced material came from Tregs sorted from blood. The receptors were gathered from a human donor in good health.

CDR3 DNA sequence: TGTGCCAGCAGTGACTCAGGGTTTCCCACAGATACGCAGTATTTT. Protein product: CASSDSGFPTDTQYF. The chain couples TRBV6-4 to TRBJ2-3; D not certain. The CDR3 contains 15 residues. Germline CDR1 MRHNA, CDR2 SNTAGT. The ends were cut back, 0 bases at V and 2 bases at J, with 9 bases in the middle.

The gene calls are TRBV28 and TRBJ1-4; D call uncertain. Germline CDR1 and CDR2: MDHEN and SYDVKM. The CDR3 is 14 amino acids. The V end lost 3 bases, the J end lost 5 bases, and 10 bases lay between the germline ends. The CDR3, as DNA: TGTGCCAGCAGTTTTCCGAGGGTCAATGAAAAACTGTTTTTT. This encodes CASSFPRVNEKLFF.

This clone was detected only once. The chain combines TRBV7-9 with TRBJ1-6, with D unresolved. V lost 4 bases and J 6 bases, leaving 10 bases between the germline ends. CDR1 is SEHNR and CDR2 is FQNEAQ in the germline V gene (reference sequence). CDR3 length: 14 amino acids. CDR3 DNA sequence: TGTGCCAGCAGCTGGAGCAGAACTAATTCACCCCTCCACTTT. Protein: CASSWSRTNSPLHF.

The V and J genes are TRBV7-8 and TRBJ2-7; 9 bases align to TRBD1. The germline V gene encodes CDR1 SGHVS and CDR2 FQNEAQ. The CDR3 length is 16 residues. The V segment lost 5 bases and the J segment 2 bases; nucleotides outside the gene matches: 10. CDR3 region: CASSNRIGTGPYEQYF. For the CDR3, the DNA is TGTGCCAGCAGCAACAGGATTGGGACAGGGCCCTACGAGCAGTACTTC.

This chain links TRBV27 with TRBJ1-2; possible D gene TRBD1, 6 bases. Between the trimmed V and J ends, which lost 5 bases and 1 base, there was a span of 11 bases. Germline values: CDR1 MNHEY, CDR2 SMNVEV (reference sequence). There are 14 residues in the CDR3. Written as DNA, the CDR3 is TGTGCCAGCAGTCGGGGGGCTCTTAACTATGGCTACACCTTC. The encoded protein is CASSRGALNYGYTF.